The T cell receptor (beta chain) described here comes from a study of early T cells in non-severe SARS-CoV-2 infection listed by TCRdb under 2021. Notes on the research overall: Because TCR sequencing relied on bulk RNA taken from unsorted whole blood, pairing of alpha and beta chains was not possible.

As for this clonotype: Its antigen remains unidentified. Base qualities are missing; no much larger clone stands one base away.

Measured from the cysteine to the phenylalanine, the CDR3 is 16 residues long. Of all the DNA, just the CDR3 is kept, 48 bases in frame from base 1. CDR1 is given as DFQATT and CDR2 as SNEGSKA, both from the germline V gene (reference sequence). At the junction V is shortened by 6 bases and J by 3 bases; bases outside the gene matches: 14. Libraries were made using 5' RACE. Sequenced using a NextSeq 500. Unique molecular identifiers were attached to individual cDNA molecules in the TCR library protocol so that sequencing error and PCR bias could be corrected. Both TCR alpha and beta chains were sequenced, and tight co-correlation was observed between alpha and beta sequence abundances in each sample. On the study's bioinformatics: Decombinator V4 was used to annotate TCR sequences for V gene, J gene and CDR3. TCRs were defined as expanded if a significant change between any two time points was detected under a Poisson model with p below 0.0001. TCR abundances were normalised to the total number of TCRs sequenced per sample and were expressed as counts per million. TRAV1-2 paired with TRAJ12, TRAJ20 or TRAJ33 defined MAIT TCRs, while TRAV10 paired with TRAJ18 defined iNKT TCRs. VDJdb, accessed 1 November 2021, was searched for CMV, EBV and SARS-CoV-2 annotated TCRs, excluding TCRs annotated for multiple antigens. TCRdb reworked the public reads: Q25 trimming with fastp, MiXCR clone assembly, productive beta chains retained. Entries that share a CDR3 protein sequence are merged under the most common genes and DNA. These V and J calls derive from TCRdb rather than the authors' analysis. Recorded for this sample are approximately 90,000 distinct CDR3 sequences; approximately 12% of them occurred a single time. Jointly, the top ten make up 4% to 4.5% of the sample.

Set within a cohort of healthcare workers in London, UK, this nested case-control study involved weekly PCR testing of nasopharyngeal swabs along with blood sampling. Healthcare workers were enrolled in the week of the UK lockdown, from 23 to 31 March 2020, and were followed every week for up to about 15 weeks. Broader findings and caveats from the paper: VDJdb matching was skewed toward anti-spike CD8 responses, so virus-specific expansions were likely underestimated and private and CD4 specificities were missed.

The input for sequencing was whole blood, taken at baseline. This clonotype was sampled from an adult who was a healthcare worker with PCR-confirmed SARS-CoV-2 infection or an uninfected control (not recorded which). This sequence uses TRBV20-1 and TRBJ2-1, and TRBD2 matches 7 of the central bases. Here is the DNA: TGCAGTGCCCCACCCCCCACTAGCGCCCTCTACAATGAGCAGTTCTTC. The resulting protein is CSAPPPTSALYNEQFF.